What follows is one T cell receptor beta chain and its context. This entry comes from a study of T cells expressing NK-cell markers. TCRdb reprocessed the 5' RACE reads, with one entry per CDR3 protein and no DNA. Its listing shows fewer than 400,000 distinct CDR3 sequences. CDR1 and CDR2 from the germline V gene are SGHRS and YFSETQ. The CDR3 is made up of 13 amino acids. The sequenced sample consisted of blood T cells: a sorted CD56 or NKG2C T cell subset, CD4+ or CD8+ T cells, or bulk PBMC T cells (not recorded which). The source of this sequence is a woman aged 45-60 years in good health. This sequence joins TRBV5-1 and TRBJ2-1. CDR3 protein: CASSVDRGNEQFF.